What follows are 5 T cell receptor beta chains derived from one specimen sequenced in a study of cytomegalovirus exposure and HLA in healthy donors (dated by TCRdb to the late 2010s). Library preparation employed the immunoSEQ multiplex PCR assay. For the multiplex PCR, a mixture combining 60 forward primers for TCR Vbeta segments and 13 reverse primers for TCR Jbeta segments was used. TCRdb provides this immuneACCESS table in a form limited to in-frame rearrangements. Some clones are lacking; in checked studies, under half of them reflect an unresolved V gene, and why the rest are absent is not known. Counted in this sample were about 60,000 clones; 70% to 90% of them appeared once. The biggest ten clones account for roughly 1.4% of the sample. Input material: PBMCs. The receptors stem from a man between 18 and 29 years old in good health and CMV-seronegative.

The chain's CDR3 is CASSLDGLNTGELFF. The CDR3 DNA reads TGTGCCAGCAGCTTAGACGGACTGAACACCGGGGAGCTGTTTTTT. The rearrangement links TRBV7-2 to TRBJ2-2; D possibly corresponds to TRBD2 (5 bases). With 1 base removed from V and 1 base from J, the gap between germline ends came to 7 bases. CDR3 length: 15 residues. Germline CDR1 reads SGHTA; CDR2 reads FQGNSA. Looking up the rest from reference TRBV7-2 and TRBJ2-2 gives the full variable domain: GAGVSQSPSNKVTEKGKDVELRCDPISGHTALYWYRQSLGQGLEFLIYFQGNSAPDKSGLPSDRFSAERTGGSVSTLTIQRTQQEDSAVYLCASSLDGLNTGELFFGEGSRLTVL.

The chain combines TRBV28 with TRBJ2-3; tentative D call: TRBD1 (6 bases). The length of the CDR3 is 15 residues. In germline, CDR1 is MDHEN, CDR2 SYDVKM. The V and J ends lost 5 bases and 0 bases respectively, with 12 bases between them. CDR3 nucleotide sequence: TGTGCCAGCAGTCTCCAACAGGGAAGCACAGATACGCAGTATTTT. Protein product: CASSLQQGSTDTQYF. The variable domain in full, completed from reference TRBV28 and TRBJ2-3, reads DVKVTQSSRYLVKRTGEKVFLECVQDMDHENMFWYRQDPGLGLRLIYFSYDVKMKEKGDIPEGYSVSREKKERFSLILESASTNQTSMYLCASSLQQGSTDTQYFGPGTRLTVL.

The chain carries TRBV28 and TRBJ2-7, with D possibly matching TRBD2 (6 bases). Trimming removed 3 bases from V and 2 bases from J, with 14 bases in between. Germline V gene lookup returns CDR1 MDHEN and CDR2 SYDVKM. The CDR3 spans 15 residues. The CDR3 loop is CASSLSGGSPYEQYF. The CDR3, as DNA: TGTGCCAGCAGTTTGTCCGGGGGTTCGCCCTACGAGCAGTACTTC.

This chain connects TRBV6-5 to TRBJ2-3; the match to TRBD1 covers 10 bases. J gave up 4 bases and V 2 bases, and 3 bases lay outside the gene matches. Germline values: CDR1 MNHEY, CDR2 SVGAGI. The CDR3 runs 15 residues. The chain's CDR3 is CASSYMGTGADTQYF. CDR3 DNA: TGTGCCAGCAGTTACATGGGGACAGGGGCAGATACGCAGTATTTT.

The chain employs TRBV18 and TRBJ2-3; the match to TRBD1 covers 8 bases. The V and J ends lost 4 bases and 2 bases, in that order; junction bases with no gene match: 5. The germline gives CDR1 KGHSH, CDR2 LQKENI. This CDR3 spans 15 amino acids. CDR3 residues: CASSRQGADTDTQYF. The CDR3 region has the DNA TGTGCCAGCTCACGTCAGGGGGCCGACACAGATACGCAGTATTTT.